The 27 T cell receptor beta chains below come from one sample, sequenced in a study of blood T cell repertoires in COVID-19. Generated by immunoSEQ multiplex PCR, the TCRdb table keeps only in-frame clones and is missing some. This table holds 150,000 to 200,000 clones, 75% to 95% found once. The sample taken for sequencing was peripheral blood. The receptors were gathered from a man aged 50-60 years with acute or convalescent COVID-19.

This clone came up once. V usage is TRBV28 and J usage is TRBJ1-5; no reliable D call. The CDR3 is made up of 12 amino acids. The germline V gene has CDR1 MDHEN and CDR2 SYDVKM. Trimming took 2 bases from V and 8 from J, leaving 7 bases between them. This CDR3 reads CASSLEGKPQHF. The CDR3 DNA sequence: TGTGCCAGCAGTTTAGAGGGAAAGCCCCAGCATTTT.

The chain uses TRBV7-3 and TRBJ2-3; TRBD2 agrees at 8 bases. The germline gives CDR1 SGHTA, CDR2 FQGTGA. Trimming removed 2 bases from V and 5 bases from J; junction bases left unmatched: 9. There are 16 residues in the CDR3. The CDR3 loop is CASSLGREAGIDTQYF. The CDR3 nucleotides read TGTGCCAGCAGCTTAGGGCGGGAGGCTGGGATAGATACGCAGTATTTT. The full variable domain, in which reference TRBV7-3 and TRBJ2-3 provide the parts outside the CDR3, is GAGVSQTPSNKVTEKGKYVELRCDPISGHTALYWYRQSLGQGPEFLIYFQGTGAADDSGLPNDRFFAVRPEGSVSTLKIQRTERGDSAVYLCASSLGREAGIDTQYFGPGTRLTVL.

The V call is TRBV3-1 (or the pseudogene TRBV3-2), the J call TRBJ2-2, with 12 bases fitting TRBD2. V was pared by 6 bases and J by 2 bases, with 4 bases of the junction left unmatched. Germline-derived CDR1 and CDR2 are LGHDT and YNNKEL (reference sequence). The CDR3 is 16 amino acids. The CDR3 reads CASSPSGGANTGELFF. Written as DNA, the CDR3 is TGTGCCAGCAGTCCTAGCGGGGGGGCTAACACCGGGGAGCTGTTTTTT.

The genes are TRBV20-1 and TRBJ1-2, with D possibly matching TRBD1 (5 bases). The length of the CDR3 is 16 residues. The V gene's germline CDR1 is DFQATT and CDR2 SNEGSKA (reference sequence). Trimming removed 3 bases from V and 0 bases from J, with 17 bases in between. CDR3 loop: CSASPGLTKANYGYTF. DNA for the CDR3: TGCAGTGCTAGTCCGGGACTGACGAAAGCTAACTATGGCTACACCTTC.

The gene calls are TRBV6-6 and TRBJ2-6, with D perhaps matching TRBD2 (6 bases). Deletions cut 5 bases from V and 3 bases from J, with 11 bases between. Germline V gives CDR1 MNHNY, CDR2 SVGAGI (reference sequence). This CDR3 has 15 residues. The CDR3 bases are TGTGCCAGCAGTGACCCGGGGGTTGGGGCCAACGTCCTGACTTTC. This sequence encodes CASSDPGVGANVLTF.

V usage is TRBV19 and J usage is TRBJ1-2; D is possibly TRBD1 (6 bases). V lost 9 bases, J lost 6 bases, and 8 bases lay in between. The CDR3 sequence is 10 residues long. Germline V CDR1 and CDR2: LNHDA, SQIVND (reference sequence). The CDR3, as DNA: TGTGCCAGCAGGGGTAATGGCTACACCTTC. As protein: CASRGNGYTF.

The V and J genes are TRBV7-9 and TRBJ2-1; 10 bases agree with TRBD2. V lost 5 bases, J lost 8 bases, and 12 bases stayed unmatched. The germline gives CDR1 SEHNR, CDR2 FQNEAQ (reference sequence). The CDR3 contains 16 residues. The CDR3 bases are TGTGCCAGCAGCCCTCCCACTAGCGGGGCCCCCGATGAGCAGTTCTTC. Translating it yields CASSPPTSGAPDEQFF. The variable domain in full, completed from reference TRBV7-9 and TRBJ2-1, reads DTGVSQNPRHKITKRGQNVTFRCDPISEHNRLYWYRQTLGQGPEFLTYFQNEAQLEKSRLLSDRFSAERPKGSFSTLEIQRTEQGDSAMYLCASSPPTSGAPDEQFFGPGTRLTVL.

The chain employs TRBV19 and TRBJ2-2; TRBD2 agrees at 9 bases. The CDR3 has 16 amino acids. The germline V gene has CDR1 LNHDA and CDR2 SQIVND (reference sequence). V lost 6 bases, J lost 2 bases, and 7 bases stayed unmatched. The CDR3: CASSRPTSGNTGELFF. The CDR3 bases are TGTGCCAGTAGCCGGCCGACTAGCGGAAACACCGGGGAGCTGTTTTTT.

The rearrangement joins TRBV5-6 to TRBJ2-7; TRBD1 aligns across 9 bases. Germline assignment: CDR1 SGHDT and CDR2 YYEEEE. The CDR3 runs to 14 residues. Trimming at V came to 4 bases and at J to 5 bases, leaving 7 bases not matched to a gene. In nucleotides, the CDR3 is TGTGCCAGCAGCCGGTACGGGACAGGGAACGAGCAGTACGTC. This sequence encodes CASSRYGTGNEQYV.

The chain couples TRBV7-2 to TRBJ1-4; D unresolved. The CDR3 extends over 15 amino acids. Germline V lookup: CDR1 SGHTA, CDR2 FQGNSA. V lost 2 bases, J lost 3 bases, and 10 bases lay in between. The CDR3 reads CASSLNHIPNEKLFF. Here the CDR3 DNA reads TGTGCCAGCAGCTTAAACCACATACCTAATGAAAAACTGTTTTTT.

The rearrangement links TRBV12-3 or TRBV12-4 to TRBJ1-5; D call uncertain. The CDR3 runs to 13 residues. V was trimmed by 4 bases and J by 3 bases, leaving 7 bases between them. The CDR3 coding sequence is TGTGCCAGCAGTTCCCCCCACAATCAGCCCCAGCATTTT. Translation gives CASSSPHNQPQHF.

The genes are TRBV5-5 and TRBJ1-2; weak D call: TRBD1 (6 bases). The V end was cut by 0 bases, the J end by 0 bases, with 9 bases between. This CDR3 has 15 residues. Germline lookup yields CDR1 SGHKS and CDR2 YYEKEE (reference sequence). The CDR3 DNA reads TGTGCCAGCAGCTTGGGGACAGTCACTAACTATGGCTACACCTTC. Protein product: CASSLGTVTNYGYTF.

The chain has TRBV5-1 and TRBJ1-2, with 11 nucleotides matching TRBD1. Germline V lookup: CDR1 SGHRS, CDR2 YFSETQ. Trimming at V came to 6 bases and at J to 5 bases, leaving 9 bases not matched to a gene. This CDR3 has 15 amino acids. CDR3 DNA: TGCGCCAGCACCCGGACAGGGGGCCAGACTTATGGCTACACCTTC. Residues: CASTRTGGQTYGYTF. Together with reference TRBV5-1 and TRBJ1-2, the CDR3 gives the full variable domain: KAGVTQTPRYLIKTRGQQVTLSCSPISGHRSVSWYQQTPGQGLQFLFEYFSETQRNKGNFPGRFSGRQFSNSRSEMNVSTLELGDSALYLCASTRTGGQTYGYTFGSGTRLTVV.

V is TRBV29-1 and J is TRBJ2-3, with 9 bases fitting TRBD1. Germline V gives CDR1 SQVTM, CDR2 ANQGSEA. V dropped 7 bases and J dropped 6; count of bases not matched to a gene: 5. The CDR3 contains 12 residues. The CDR3 here is CSAHRGPDTQYF. The CDR3, as DNA: TGCAGCGCACACAGGGGGCCGGATACGCAGTATTTT.

The chain joins TRBV28 to TRBJ2-7; tentatively, D is TRBD1 (7 bases). The CDR3 totals 15 residues. V gave up 6 bases and J gave up 3 bases, with 18 bases separating them. Germline V CDR1 and CDR2: MDHEN, SYDVKM. As DNA, the CDR3 is TGTGCCAGCAGCACCCAGGGGGGCCCTCTCTACGAGCAGTACGTC. It is translated as CASSTQGGPLYEQYV.

CDR3 region: CASSPGHSNTEAFF. In DNA, the CDR3 is TGTGCCAGCTCACCTGGGCACTCGAACACTGAAGCTTTCTTT. The chain uses TRBV18 and TRBJ1-1; no firm D call. The CDR3 is 14 residues long. The V gene's germline CDR1 is KGHSH and CDR2 LQKENI. The ends were cut back, 3 bases at V and 1 base at J, with 9 bases in the middle.

The CDR3: CASSQATLASVISGANVLTF. The CDR3 DNA reads as TGCGCCAGCAGCCAAGCCACTCTAGCGTCTGTTATCTCTGGGGCCAACGTCCTGACTTTC. The rearrangement joins TRBV4-1 to TRBJ2-6, with D maybe TRBD2 (6 bases). Trimming pared 1 base from V and 0 bases from J, leaving 19 bases between. Germline assignment: CDR1 MGHRA and CDR2 YSYEKL. The CDR3 is 20 amino acids.

The CDR3: CASSWGLAGGPTYNEQFF. The CDR3 DNA follows: TGTGCCAGCAGTTGGGGACTAGCGGGAGGGCCAACCTACAATGAGCAGTTCTTC. This chain connects TRBV7-9 to TRBJ2-1; 16 positions match TRBD2. Germline-derived CDR1 and CDR2 are SEHNR and FQNEAQ (reference sequence). With V trimmed by 6 bases and J by 2 bases, 7 bases remained unmatched. CDR3 length: 18 residues.

The chain is built from TRBV9 and TRBJ2-7; the match to TRBD2 covers 9 bases. J lost 5 bases, V lost 3 bases, and 12 bases had no gene match. Per the germline V gene, CDR1 is SGDLS and CDR2 is YYNGEE. The CDR3 has 16 residues. CDR3 nucleotide sequence: TGTGCCAGCAGCGCAGAGGGGAGCGGGAGGCAGAACGAGCAGTACTTC. Residues: CASSAEGSGRQNEQYF.

V and J are TRBV3-1 (or the pseudogene TRBV3-2) and TRBJ1-2; TRBD1 is a possible D gene (5 bases). The germline gives CDR1 LGHDT, CDR2 YNNKEL (reference sequence). V was trimmed by 4 bases and J by 7 bases, leaving 16 bases between them. There are 14 residues in the CDR3. CDR3 DNA: TGTGCCAGCAGCCCCCGTGGCAGGGTTGGTGGCTACACCTTC. This sequence encodes CASSPRGRVGGYTF.

The rearrangement joins TRBV29-1 to TRBJ1-5; D is possibly TRBD1 (5 bases). This CDR3 has 16 residues. Trimming removed 6 bases at V and 2 bases at J, with 20 bases between. From germline, CDR1 is SQVTM and CDR2 ANQGSEA. CDR3 sequence: CSVQSGGEWGNQPQHF. The CDR3 bases are TGCAGCGTCCAAAGTGGGGGGGAGTGGGGCAATCAGCCCCAGCATTTT.

The chain recombines TRBV29-1 with TRBJ1-2; D remains unclear. V shed 4 bases and J shed 7 bases, with 13 bases lying between them. The germline V gene has CDR1 SQVTM and CDR2 ANQGSEA. The CDR3 sequence is 12 residues long. CDR3 nucleotides: TGCAGCGTTGTCCCAGGCGAGGGTGGCTACACCTTC. It translates to CSVVPGEGGYTF.

J is TRBJ2-2 and V is TRBV14, with D possibly being TRBD2 (5 bases). Germline values: CDR1 SGHDN, CDR2 FVKESK. The V end was cut by 5 bases, the J end by 6 bases, with 13 bases between. This CDR3 has 14 amino acids. The CDR3 DNA is TGTGCCAGCAGCAAAGGTCGGGGTGCCGGGGAGCTGTTTTTT. This encodes CASSKGRGAGELFF. The full variable domain, completed using reference TRBV14 and TRBJ2-2, is EAGVTQFPSHSVIEKGQTVTLRCDPISGHDNLYWYRRVMGKEIKFLLHFVKESKQDESGMPNNRFLAERTGGTYSTLKVQPAELEDSGVYFCASSKGRGAGELFFGEGSRLTVL.

V usage is TRBV9 and J usage is TRBJ2-1, with D perhaps TRBD2 (6 bases). V lost 3 bases to trimming and J lost 4 bases, with 11 bases between them. CDR3 length equals 14 residues. In germline, CDR1 is SGDLS, CDR2 YYNGEE. The CDR3 sequence is CASSGGVRYNEQFF. Written as DNA, the CDR3 is TGTGCCAGCAGCGGCGGGGTTCGATACAATGAGCAGTTCTTC. The full variable domain, rest sourced from reference TRBV9 and TRBJ2-1, is DSGVTQTPKHLITATGQRVTLRCSPRSGDLSVYWYQQSLDQGLQFLIQYYNGEERAKGNILERFSAQQFPDLHSELNLSSLELGDSALYFCASSGGVRYNEQFFGPGTRLTVL.

J is TRBJ1-6 and V is TRBV28, with TRBD1 as a possible D gene (6 bases). The CDR3 length is 15 residues. Germline V gene lookup returns CDR1 MDHEN and CDR2 SYDVKM. Trimming took 7 bases from V and 6 from J, leaving 16 bases between them. For the CDR3, the DNA is TGTGCCAGCAAGGGGGATGAGGGGTTTAATTCACCCCTCCACTTT. Its protein is CASKGDEGFNSPLHF.

The chain employs TRBV27 and TRBJ1-2; 8 bases fit TRBD1. The junction had 5 bases not matched to a gene; V was cut back by 6 bases and J by 5 bases. From germline, CDR1 is MNHEY and CDR2 SMNVEV (reference sequence). This CDR3 is 13 amino acids long. CDR3 region: CASRNTGGYGYTF. The DNA for the CDR3 is TGTGCCAGCAGGAATACAGGGGGGTATGGCTACACCTTC.

The rearrangement joins TRBV18 to TRBJ1-5; the D is unclear. The CDR3 runs 15 residues. V was pared by 4 bases and J by 0 bases, with 10 bases between. Germline CDR1 and CDR2: KGHSH and LQKENI. This CDR3 is CASSHTEYSNQPQHF. CDR3 in DNA: TGTGCCAGCTCACACACAGAATATAGCAATCAGCCCCAGCATTTT.